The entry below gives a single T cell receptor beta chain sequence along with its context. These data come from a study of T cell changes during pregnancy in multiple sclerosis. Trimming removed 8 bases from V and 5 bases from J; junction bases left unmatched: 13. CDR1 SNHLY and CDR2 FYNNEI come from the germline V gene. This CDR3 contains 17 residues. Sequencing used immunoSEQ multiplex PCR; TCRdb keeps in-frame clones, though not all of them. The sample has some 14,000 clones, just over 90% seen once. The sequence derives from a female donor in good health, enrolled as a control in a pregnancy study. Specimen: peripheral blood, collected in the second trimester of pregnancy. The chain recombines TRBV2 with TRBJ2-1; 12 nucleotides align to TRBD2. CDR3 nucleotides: TGTGCCAGCCCAATGGCCAAAAGGACTAGCGGGGACAATGAGCAGTTCTTC. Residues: CASPMAKRTSGDNEQFF.